This T cell receptor (beta chain) derives from a study of CD8+ T cells in alopecia areata. Germline CDR1 and CDR2: MNHEY and SVGAGI. The V end lost 7 bases, the J end lost 13 bases, and 11 bases lay between the germline ends. The CDR3 runs 11 residues. Once RNA had been extracted, it was reverse transcribed into cDNA to act as the sequencing template. Repertoires were generated with immunoSEQ multiplex PCR, while TCRdb's copy carries only in-frame clones and drops some. The sample has 220,000 or so clones; 50% to 60% are singletons. Sequences were derived from CD4+ T cells sorted from blood, sampled at week 0. This sequence joins TRBV6-5 and TRBJ1-6; D is possibly TRBD1 (6 bases). The sequence came from a human donor with alopecia areata. CDR3 bases: TGTGCCAGCACCCAGACAGGCCCCCTCCACTTT. It is translated as CASTQTGPLHF.